The 18 T cell receptor beta chains below all came from one sample that was sequenced in a study of T cells expressing NK-cell markers. No DNA is given; TCRdb re-called the 5' RACE reads and lists each CDR3 protein once. Here the sample table reports about 21,000 distinct CDR3 sequences. What was sequenced was blood T cells: a sorted CD56 or NKG2C T cell subset, CD4+ or CD8+ T cells, or bulk PBMC T cells (not recorded which). All receptors come from a man between 18 and 69 years old in good health.

The V and J genes are TRBV3-1 and TRBJ1-1; TCRdb names TRBD1, which stays unverified in the absence of DNA. The CDR3 runs 17 residues. The V gene's germline CDR1 is LGHDT and CDR2 YNNKEL (reference sequence). CDR3 loop: CASSQVWGGMGNTEAFF.

The chain uses TRBV27 and TRBJ1-2; no DNA is available, so the TRBD1 call from TCRdb remains unchecked. Germline values: CDR1 MNHEY, CDR2 SMNVEV (reference sequence). There are 16 residues in the CDR3. The CDR3 region is CASSTNRERGTGGYTF.

This chain joins TRBV15 and TRBJ2-3; TCRdb names TRBD2, which stays unverified in the absence of DNA. The CDR3 sequence is 19 residues long. Germline V gene sequence: CDR1 LNHNV, CDR2 YYDKDF (reference sequence). CDR3 in amino acids: CATSRDPGGGARRGDTQYF.

This chain links TRBV3-1 with TRBJ1-2; TCRdb's D call, TRBD1, is unchecked because there is no DNA. CDR1 is LGHDT and CDR2 is YNNKEL in the germline V gene (reference sequence). The CDR3 is made up of 16 amino acids. Here the CDR3 reads CASSQWDRPISYGYTF.

The chain couples TRBV6-2 or TRBV6-3 to TRBJ2-2; no DNA is available, so the TRBD1 call from TCRdb remains unchecked. Looked up from germline, CDR1 is MNHEY and CDR2 is SVGEGT. The CDR3 spans 15 residues. The CDR3 reads CASSYRPGGTGELFF.

This chain uses TRBV5-1 with TRBJ2-2; TCRdb reports TRBD1, a call that lacks DNA to check it against. CDR3 size: 15 residues. Per germline, CDR1 SGHRS and CDR2 YFSETQ. CDR3: CASSLVQGNSGELFF. Combining the CDR3 with reference TRBV5-1 and TRBJ2-2 gives the whole variable domain KAGVTQTPRYLIKTRGQQVTLSCSPISGHRSVSWYQQTPGQGLQFLFEYFSETQRNKGNFPGRFSGRQFSNSRSEMNVSTLELGDSALYLCASSLVQGNSGELFFGEGSRLTVL.

The chain couples TRBV20-1 to TRBJ2-3; the D call from TCRdb, TRBD2, cannot be confirmed without DNA. The CDR3 has 12 residues. CDR1 and CDR2 from the germline V gene are DFQATT and SNEGSKA (reference sequence). CDR3 sequence reads: CSVGRATDTQYF.

V gene TRBV6-5 combines with J gene TRBJ2-7; the TCRdb D gene call, TRBD1, has no DNA to confirm it. The V gene's germline CDR1 is MNHEY and CDR2 SVGAGI. The CDR3 sequence is 12 residues long. CDR3 sequence: CASSTTGYEQYF.

The chain couples TRBV7-2 to TRBJ1-6; TCRdb gives TRBD1 as the D gene, but with no DNA this cannot be confirmed. Germline CDR1 SGHTA, CDR2 FQGNSA. The CDR3 has 16 residues. The CDR3: CASSQNMGARDSPLHF. Using reference TRBV7-2 and TRBJ1-6 for the parts outside the CDR3, the full variable domain is GAGVSQSPSNKVTEKGKDVELRCDPISGHTALYWYRQSLGQGLEFLIYFQGNSAPDKSGLPSDRFSAERTGGSVSTLTIQRTQQEDSAVYLCASSQNMGARDSPLHFGNGTRLTVT.

The genes are TRBV20-1 and TRBJ2-7; TCRdb calls TRBD2, which cannot be checked without DNA. Looked up from germline, CDR1 is DFQATT and CDR2 is SNEGSKA (reference sequence). This CDR3 spans 13 amino acids. The CDR3 sequence is CSASRDFPYEQYF.

The V and J genes are TRBV27 and TRBJ1-6. The CDR3 spans 15 residues. Per the germline V gene, CDR1 is MNHEY and CDR2 is SMNVEV (reference sequence). This chain's CDR3 is CASMPEGSYNSPLHF.

The CDR3 protein is CASSPRQLAGVHEQYF. The V gene is TRBV3-1, the J gene TRBJ2-7; the D gene TCRdb calls, TRBD2, cannot be checked with no DNA. Germline assignment: CDR1 LGHDT and CDR2 YNNKEL (reference sequence). CDR3 length equals 16 residues.

The chain is built from TRBV28 and TRBJ2-3; TCRdb's D gene call, TRBD2, goes unchecked for lack of DNA. Germline V gene lookup returns CDR1 MDHEN and CDR2 SYDVKM. The CDR3 totals 14 residues. CDR3 sequence reads: CASSSGPPTDTQYF.

J is TRBJ2-7 and V is TRBV30. The CDR3 extends over 16 amino acids. Germline V gives CDR1 GTSNPN, CDR2 SVGIG (reference sequence). CDR3 amino acids: CAWSSGLSLPVYEQYF.

This chain uses TRBV27 with TRBJ2-3; the TCRdb call, TRBD2, lacks DNA for checking. The CDR3 is 15 residues long. The germline gives CDR1 MNHEY, CDR2 SMNVEV (reference sequence). The CDR3 is CASSLRGRKTDTQYF.

The CDR3 sequence is CASSLAGPETQYF. The chain uses TRBV7-8 and TRBJ2-5. Germline values: CDR1 SGHVS, CDR2 FQNEAQ. The CDR3 is 13 residues long.

This chain links TRBV20-1 with TRBJ2-5; the D gene TCRdb calls, TRBD1, cannot be checked with no DNA. The V gene's germline CDR1 is DFQATT and CDR2 SNEGSKA (reference sequence). CDR3 length equals 13 residues. CDR3 protein: CSASRRSAQTQYF.

The chain joins TRBV2 to TRBJ1-4; the TCRdb D gene call, TRBD1, has no DNA to confirm it. This CDR3 region has 16 residues. CDR1 and CDR2 (germline): SNHLY, FYNNEI. CDR3 in amino acids: CASSDTGGITNEKLFF.